This T cell receptor (beta chain) was sequenced during a study of T cell repertoires in cytomegalovirus infection. Study context: It was the public TCR beta signatures that indicated both CMV infection and matching HLA type.

The V segment lost 4 bases and the J segment 3 bases; nucleotides outside the gene matches: 7. The CDR3 extends over 17 amino acids. One entry per CDR3 protein results from TCRdb running MiXCR on the reads. Among 560,000 or so distinct CDR3 sequences listed, 16% were seen once. This clonotype was detected many times. The sequenced material came from CD8+ T cells from PBMCs. The J gene is TRBJ2-6, the V gene TRBV12-3 or TRBV12-4; TRBD1 agrees at 9 bases. The sequence was obtained from a human donor in good health (CMV status not recorded). Some clones in this sample may be carry-over from other donors' samples. This chain's CDR3 is CASSSINRGLGANVLTF. The CDR3 bases are TGTGCCAGCAGTTCCATAAACAGGGGGCTTGGGGCCAACGTCCTGACTTTC.